This T cell receptor beta chain comes out of a study of early stage breast cancer tumors. The CDR3 contains 14 residues. Trimming shortened V by 8 bases and J by 4 bases, and 17 bases separated the two germline ends. Per the germline V gene, CDR1 is LNHDA and CDR2 is SQIVND (reference sequence). General observations from the study: Blood repertoires resembled normal breast more than tumor.

Remarks on this clone: Its antigen is unidentified.

This table comes from immunoSEQ multiplex PCR, and its TCRdb copy is limited to in-frame clones, with some not included. The sample has almost 55,000 clones; about 93% are singletons. V gene TRBV19 combines with J gene TRBJ1-1, with D perhaps TRBD1 (5 bases). Input material: blood. This TCR was sampled from a person in their 70s with breast cancer. The DNA of the CDR3 is TGTGCCAGTCAGCGGGGCTTGGGCGGCACTGAAGCTTTCTTT. Translated: CASQRGLGGTEAFF.